This T cell receptor beta chain was sequenced during a study of blood T cells in healthy people across ages. Then a second PCR, running about 7 to 11 cycles, was carried out with a sample-barcoded 5' primer and a J-beta primer mix. MiXCR was run by TCRdb on the 5' RACE reads, yielding one entry per CDR3 protein. The sample has about 930,000 distinct CDR3 sequences, about 29% seen once. The CDR3 totals 16 residues. V lost 1 base and J lost 0, with 11 bases in between. Germline CDR1 is SGHTA and CDR2 is FQGNSA. This sample also belongs to another study, concerning T cells of mothers and their children.

This clonotype was sampled from a woman aged 40 to 49 in good health. The chain links TRBV7-2 to TRBJ2-3; D might be TRBD2 (6 bases). Sequencing was performed on blood. This chain's CDR3 is CASSLVAGTSTDTQYF. In DNA form, the CDR3 reads TGTGCCAGCAGCTTAGTGGCGGGAACTAGCACAGATACGCAGTATTTT. The full variable domain, rest sourced from reference TRBV7-2 and TRBJ2-3, is GAGVSQSPSNKVTEKGKDVELRCDPISGHTALYWYRQSLGQGLEFLIYFQGNSAPDKSGLPSDRFSAERTGGSVSTLTIQRTQQEDSAVYLCASSLVAGTSTDTQYFGPGTRLTVL.